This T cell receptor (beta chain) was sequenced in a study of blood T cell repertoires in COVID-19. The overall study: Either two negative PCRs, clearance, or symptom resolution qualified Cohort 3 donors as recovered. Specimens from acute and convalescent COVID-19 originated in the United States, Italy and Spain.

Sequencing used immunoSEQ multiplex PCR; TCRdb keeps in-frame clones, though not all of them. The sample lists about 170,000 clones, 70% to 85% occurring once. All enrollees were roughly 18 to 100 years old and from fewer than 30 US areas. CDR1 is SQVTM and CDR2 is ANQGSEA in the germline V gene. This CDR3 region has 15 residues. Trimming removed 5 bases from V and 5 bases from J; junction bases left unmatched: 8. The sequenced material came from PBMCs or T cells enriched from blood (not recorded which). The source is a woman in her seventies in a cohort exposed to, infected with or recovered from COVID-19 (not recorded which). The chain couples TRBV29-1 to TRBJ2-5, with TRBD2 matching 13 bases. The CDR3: CSVRLAGGPGETQYF. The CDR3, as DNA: TGCAGCGTTAGACTAGCGGGAGGCCCAGGGGAGACCCAGTACTTC.